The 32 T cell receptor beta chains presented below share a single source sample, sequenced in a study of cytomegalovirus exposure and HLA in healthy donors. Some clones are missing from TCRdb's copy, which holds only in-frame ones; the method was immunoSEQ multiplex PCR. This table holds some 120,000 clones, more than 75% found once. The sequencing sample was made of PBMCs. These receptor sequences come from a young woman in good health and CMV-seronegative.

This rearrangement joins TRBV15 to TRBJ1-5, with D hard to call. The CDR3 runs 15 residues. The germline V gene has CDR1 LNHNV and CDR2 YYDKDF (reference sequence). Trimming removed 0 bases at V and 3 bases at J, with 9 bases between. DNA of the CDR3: TGTGCCACCAGCAGAGATCAGATAGCCAATCAGCCCCAGCATTTT. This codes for CATSRDQIANQPQHF.

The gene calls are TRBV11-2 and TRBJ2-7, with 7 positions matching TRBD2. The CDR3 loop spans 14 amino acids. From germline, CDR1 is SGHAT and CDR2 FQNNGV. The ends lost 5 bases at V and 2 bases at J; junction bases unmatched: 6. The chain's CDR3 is CASSPGGSPYEQYF. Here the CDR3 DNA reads TGTGCCAGCAGCCCGGGCGGGAGTCCCTACGAGCAGTACTTC.

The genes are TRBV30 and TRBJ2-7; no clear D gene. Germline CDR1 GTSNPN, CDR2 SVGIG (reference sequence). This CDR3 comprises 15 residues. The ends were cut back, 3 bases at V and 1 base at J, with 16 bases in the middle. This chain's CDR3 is CAWRADSNPSYEQYF. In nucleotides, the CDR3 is TGTGCCTGGAGGGCCGACTCCAACCCATCCTACGAGCAGTACTTC.

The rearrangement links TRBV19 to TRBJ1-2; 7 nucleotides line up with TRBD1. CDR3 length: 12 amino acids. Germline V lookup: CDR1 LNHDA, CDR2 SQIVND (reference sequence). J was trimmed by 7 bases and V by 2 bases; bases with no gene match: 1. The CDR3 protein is CASSIQGGGYTF. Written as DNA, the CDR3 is TGTGCCAGTAGTATACAGGGGGGTGGCTACACCTTC.

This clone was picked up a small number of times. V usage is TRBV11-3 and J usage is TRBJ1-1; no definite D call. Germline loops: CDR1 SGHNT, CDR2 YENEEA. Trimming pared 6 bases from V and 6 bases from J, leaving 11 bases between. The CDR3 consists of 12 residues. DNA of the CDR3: TGTGCCAGCAGTCTGTCTAGCGCTGAAGCTTTCTTT. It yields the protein CASSLSSAEAFF.

The CDR3 coding sequence is TGTGCCAGCAGCGCTGGCGCAGGCCGGGGAAACGAGCAGTACTTC. This gives the protein CASSAGAGRGNEQYF. This chain uses TRBV6-4 with TRBJ2-7, with TRBD2 as a possible D gene (5 bases). Trimming pared 6 bases from V and 5 bases from J, leaving 20 bases between. CDR1 and CDR2 (germline): MRHNA, SNTAGT. The CDR3 extends over 15 amino acids.

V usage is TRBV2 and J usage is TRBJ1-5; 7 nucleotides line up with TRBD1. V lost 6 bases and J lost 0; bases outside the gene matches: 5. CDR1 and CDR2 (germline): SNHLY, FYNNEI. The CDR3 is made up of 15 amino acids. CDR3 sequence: CASRGTVYSNQPQHF. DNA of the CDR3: TGTGCCAGCAGGGGGACAGTCTATAGCAATCAGCCCCAGCATTTT. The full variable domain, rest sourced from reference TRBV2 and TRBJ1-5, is EPEVTQTPSHQVTQMGQEVILRCVPISNHLYFYWYRQILGQKVEFLVSFYNNEISEKSEIFDDQFSVERPDGSNFTLKIRSTKLEDSAMYFCASRGTVYSNQPQHFGDGTRLSIL.

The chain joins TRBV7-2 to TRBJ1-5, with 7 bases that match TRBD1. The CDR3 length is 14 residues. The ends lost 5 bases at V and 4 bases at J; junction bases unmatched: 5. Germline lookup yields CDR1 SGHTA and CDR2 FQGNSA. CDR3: CASSAQGGNQPQHF. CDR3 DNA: TGTGCCAGCAGCGCTCAGGGGGGAAATCAGCCCCAGCATTTT.

CDR3 loop: CASSYSLNTEAFF. The CDR3, as DNA: TGTGCCAGCAGCTACAGCTTGAACACTGAAGCTTTCTTT. V gene TRBV7-7 combines with J gene TRBJ1-1, with D hard to call. Germline V gene lookup returns CDR1 SSHAT and CDR2 FNYEAQ (reference sequence). There are 13 residues in the CDR3. Between the trimmed V and J ends, which lost 4 bases and 0 bases, there was a span of 6 bases.

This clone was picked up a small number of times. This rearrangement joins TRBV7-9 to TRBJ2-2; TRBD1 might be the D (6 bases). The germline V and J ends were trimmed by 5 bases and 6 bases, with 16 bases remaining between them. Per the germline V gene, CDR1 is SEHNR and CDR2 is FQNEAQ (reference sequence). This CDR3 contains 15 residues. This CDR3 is CASSPIHRVAGELFF. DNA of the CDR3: TGTGCCAGCAGCCCGATCCACAGGGTTGCCGGGGAGCTGTTTTTT. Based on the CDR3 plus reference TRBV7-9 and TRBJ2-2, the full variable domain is DTGVSQNPRHKITKRGQNVTFRCDPISEHNRLYWYRQTLGQGPEFLTYFQNEAQLEKSRLLSDRFSAERPKGSFSTLEIQRTEQGDSAMYLCASSPIHRVAGELFFGEGSRLTVL.

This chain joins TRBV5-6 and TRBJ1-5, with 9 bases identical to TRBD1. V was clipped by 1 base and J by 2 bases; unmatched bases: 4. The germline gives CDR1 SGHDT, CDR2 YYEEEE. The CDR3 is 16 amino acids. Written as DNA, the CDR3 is TGTGCCAGCAGCTTGACAGGGGGCAGGGGCAATCAGCCCCAGCATTTT. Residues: CASSLTGGRGNQPQHF. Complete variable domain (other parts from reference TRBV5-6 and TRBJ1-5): DAGVTQSPTHLIKTRGQQVTLRCSPKSGHDTVSWYQQALGQGPQFIFQYYEEEERQRGNFPDRFSGHQFPNYSSELNVNALLLGDSALYLCASSLTGGRGNQPQHFGDGTRLSIL.

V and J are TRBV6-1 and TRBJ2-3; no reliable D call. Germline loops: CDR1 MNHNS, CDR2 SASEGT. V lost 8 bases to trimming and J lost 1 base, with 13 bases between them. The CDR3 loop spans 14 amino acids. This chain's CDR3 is CASLLDGGTDTQYF. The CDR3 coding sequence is TGTGCCAGCCTATTAGACGGAGGCACAGATACGCAGTATTTT.

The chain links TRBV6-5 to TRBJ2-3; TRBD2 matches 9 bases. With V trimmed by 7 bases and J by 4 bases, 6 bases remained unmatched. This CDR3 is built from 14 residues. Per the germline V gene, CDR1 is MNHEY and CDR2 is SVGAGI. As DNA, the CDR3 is TGTGCCAGCATGGGCGGGGGGGCCGCAGATACGCAGTATTTT. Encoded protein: CASMGGGAADTQYF.

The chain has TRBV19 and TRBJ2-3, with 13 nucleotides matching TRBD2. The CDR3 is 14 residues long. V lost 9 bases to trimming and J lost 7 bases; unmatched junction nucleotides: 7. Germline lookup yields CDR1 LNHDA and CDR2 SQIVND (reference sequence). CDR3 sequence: CASGGTSGINTQYF. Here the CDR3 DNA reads TGTGCCAGCGGGGGGACTAGCGGGATAAATACGCAGTATTTT.

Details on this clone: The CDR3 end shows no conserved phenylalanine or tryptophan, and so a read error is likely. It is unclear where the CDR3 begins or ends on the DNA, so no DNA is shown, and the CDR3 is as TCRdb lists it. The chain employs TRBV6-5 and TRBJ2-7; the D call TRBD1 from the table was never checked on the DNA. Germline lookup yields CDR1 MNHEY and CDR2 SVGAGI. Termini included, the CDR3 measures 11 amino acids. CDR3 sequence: CASPGQGFEGI.

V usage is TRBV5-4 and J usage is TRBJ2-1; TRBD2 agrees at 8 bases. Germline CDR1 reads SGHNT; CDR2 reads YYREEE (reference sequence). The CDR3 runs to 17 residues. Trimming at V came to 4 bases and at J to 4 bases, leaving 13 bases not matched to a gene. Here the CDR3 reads CASSGMMPGGLYNEQFF. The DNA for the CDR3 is TGTGCCAGCAGCGGAATGATGCCGGGGGGGCTATACAATGAGCAGTTCTTC. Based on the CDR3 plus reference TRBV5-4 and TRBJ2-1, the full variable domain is ETGVTQSPTHLIKTRGQQVTLRCSSQSGHNTVSWYQQALGQGPQFIFQYYREEENGRGNFPPRFSGLQFPNYSSELNVNALELDDSALYLCASSGMMPGGLYNEQFFGPGTRLTVL.

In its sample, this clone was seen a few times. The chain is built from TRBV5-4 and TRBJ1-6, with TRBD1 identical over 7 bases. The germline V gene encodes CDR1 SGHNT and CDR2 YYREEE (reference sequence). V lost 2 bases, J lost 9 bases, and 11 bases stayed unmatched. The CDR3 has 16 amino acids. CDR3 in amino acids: CASSLGQAADRSPLHF. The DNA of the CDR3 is TGTGCCAGCAGCTTAGGACAGGCAGCTGACCGTTCACCCCTCCACTTT. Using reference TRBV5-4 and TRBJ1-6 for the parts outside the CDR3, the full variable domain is ETGVTQSPTHLIKTRGQQVTLRCSSQSGHNTVSWYQQALGQGPQFIFQYYREEENGRGNFPPRFSGLQFPNYSSELNVNALELDDSALYLCASSLGQAADRSPLHFGNGTRLTVT.

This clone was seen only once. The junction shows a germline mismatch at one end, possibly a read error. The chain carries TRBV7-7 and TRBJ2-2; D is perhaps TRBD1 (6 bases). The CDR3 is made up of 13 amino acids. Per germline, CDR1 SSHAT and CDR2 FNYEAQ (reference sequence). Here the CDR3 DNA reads TGTGCTAGCAGCGCACAGGGAACCGGGGAGCTGTTTTTT. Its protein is CASSAQGTGELFF.

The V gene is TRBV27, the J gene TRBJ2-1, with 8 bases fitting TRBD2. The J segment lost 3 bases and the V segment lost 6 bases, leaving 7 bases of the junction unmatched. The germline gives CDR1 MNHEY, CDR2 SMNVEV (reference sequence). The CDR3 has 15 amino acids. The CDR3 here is CASRPAGVFYNEQFF. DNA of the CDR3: TGTGCCAGCAGACCAGCGGGGGTGTTCTACAATGAGCAGTTCTTC.

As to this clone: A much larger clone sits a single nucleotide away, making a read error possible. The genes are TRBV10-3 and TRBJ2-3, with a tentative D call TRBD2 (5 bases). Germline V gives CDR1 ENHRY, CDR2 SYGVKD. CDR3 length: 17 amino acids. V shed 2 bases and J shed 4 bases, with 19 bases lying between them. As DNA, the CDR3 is TGTGCCATCAGTGAGACGGTTAGCGTGGGGAGAGCAGATACGCAGTATTTT. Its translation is CAISETVSVGRADTQYF.

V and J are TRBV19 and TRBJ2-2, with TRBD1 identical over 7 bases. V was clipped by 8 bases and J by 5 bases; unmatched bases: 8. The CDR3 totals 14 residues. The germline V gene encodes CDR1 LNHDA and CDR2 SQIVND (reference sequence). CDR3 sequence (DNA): TGTGCCAGTTCCGGACAGGCCTTAACCGGGGAGCTGTTTTTT. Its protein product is CASSGQALTGELFF.

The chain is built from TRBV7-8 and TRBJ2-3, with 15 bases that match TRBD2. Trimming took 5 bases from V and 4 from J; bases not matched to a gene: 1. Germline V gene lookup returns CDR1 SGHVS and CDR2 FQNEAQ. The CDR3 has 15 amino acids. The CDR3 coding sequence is TGTGCCAGCAGCCGGACTAGCGGGGGGGCAGATACGCAGTATTTT. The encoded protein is CASSRTSGGADTQYF.

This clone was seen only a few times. CDR3 nucleotide sequence: TGTGCCAGCAGTGATGACAGGGCTGGAAACACCATATATTTT. Translated: CASSDDRAGNTIYF. This chain links TRBV2 with TRBJ1-3; 7 bases are shared with TRBD1. The germline V gene encodes CDR1 SNHLY and CDR2 FYNNEI. This CDR3 is 14 amino acids long. Trimming took 3 bases from V and 2 from J; bases not matched to a gene: 1. Variable domain in full (rest from reference TRBV2 and TRBJ1-3): EPEVTQTPSHQVTQMGQEVILRCVPISNHLYFYWYRQILGQKVEFLVSFYNNEISEKSEIFDDQFSVERPDGSNFTLKIRSTKLEDSAMYFCASSDDRAGNTIYFGEGSWLTVV.

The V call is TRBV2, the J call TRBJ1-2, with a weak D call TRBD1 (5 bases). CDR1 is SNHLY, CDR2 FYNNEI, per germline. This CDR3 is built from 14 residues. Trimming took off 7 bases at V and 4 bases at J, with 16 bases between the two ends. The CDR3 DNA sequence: TGTGCCAGCACCGAACGGGGGGATGTCTATGGCTACACCTTC. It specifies CASTERGDVYGYTF.

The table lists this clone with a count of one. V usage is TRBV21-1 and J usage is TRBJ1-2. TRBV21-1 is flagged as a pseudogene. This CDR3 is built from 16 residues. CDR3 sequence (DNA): TGTGCCAGCAGTGGGTTGGAGGGGCGCCCTATCTATGGCTACACCTTC. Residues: CASSGLEGRPIYGYTF.

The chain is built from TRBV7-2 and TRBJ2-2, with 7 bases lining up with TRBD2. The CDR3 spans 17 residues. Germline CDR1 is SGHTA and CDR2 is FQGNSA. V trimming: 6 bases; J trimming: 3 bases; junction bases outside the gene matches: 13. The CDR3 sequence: CASSPHVGLGYTGELFF. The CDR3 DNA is TGTGCCAGCAGTCCTCATGTAGGACTAGGATACACCGGGGAGCTGTTTTTT.

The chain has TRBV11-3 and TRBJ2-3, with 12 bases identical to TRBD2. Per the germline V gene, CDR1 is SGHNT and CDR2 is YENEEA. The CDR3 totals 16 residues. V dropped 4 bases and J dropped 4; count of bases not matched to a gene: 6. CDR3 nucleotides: TGTGCCAGCAGCTCCCCTAGCGGGGGGGCCCCAGATACGCAGTATTTT. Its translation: CASSSPSGGAPDTQYF.

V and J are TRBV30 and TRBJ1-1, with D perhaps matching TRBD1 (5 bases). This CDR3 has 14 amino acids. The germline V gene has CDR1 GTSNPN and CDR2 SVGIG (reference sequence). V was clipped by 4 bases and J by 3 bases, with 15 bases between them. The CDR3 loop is CAWIIRGGDTEAFF. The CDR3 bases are TGTGCCTGGATTATAAGGGGAGGGGACACTGAAGCTTTCTTT.

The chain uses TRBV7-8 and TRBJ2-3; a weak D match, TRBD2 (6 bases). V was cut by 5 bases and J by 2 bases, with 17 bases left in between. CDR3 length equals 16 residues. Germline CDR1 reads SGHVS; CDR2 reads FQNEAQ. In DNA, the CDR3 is TGTGCCAGCAGCCTTGGGACTCTCCGAGACACAGATACGCAGTATTTT. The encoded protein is CASSLGTLRDTDTQYF.

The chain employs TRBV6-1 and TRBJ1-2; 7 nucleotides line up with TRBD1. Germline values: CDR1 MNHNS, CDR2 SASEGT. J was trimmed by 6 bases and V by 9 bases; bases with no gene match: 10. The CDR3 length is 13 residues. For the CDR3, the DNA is TGTGCCAGTCTAACAGGGGTTTGGGATGGCTACACCTTC. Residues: CASLTGVWDGYTF.

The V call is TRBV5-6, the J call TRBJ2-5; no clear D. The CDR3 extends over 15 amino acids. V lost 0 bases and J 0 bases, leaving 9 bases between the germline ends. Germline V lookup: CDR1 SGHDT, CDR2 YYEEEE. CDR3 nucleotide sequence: TGTGCCAGCAGCTTGGGCGTCTACTACCAAGAGACCCAGTACTTC. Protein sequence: CASSLGVYYQETQYF.

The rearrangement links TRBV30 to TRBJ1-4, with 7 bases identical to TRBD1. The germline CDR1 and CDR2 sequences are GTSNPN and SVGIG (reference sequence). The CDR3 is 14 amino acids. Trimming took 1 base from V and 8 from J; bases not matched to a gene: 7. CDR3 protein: CAWSATGMGEKLFF. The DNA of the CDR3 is TGTGCCTGGAGTGCGACAGGGATGGGAGAAAAACTGTTTTTT.